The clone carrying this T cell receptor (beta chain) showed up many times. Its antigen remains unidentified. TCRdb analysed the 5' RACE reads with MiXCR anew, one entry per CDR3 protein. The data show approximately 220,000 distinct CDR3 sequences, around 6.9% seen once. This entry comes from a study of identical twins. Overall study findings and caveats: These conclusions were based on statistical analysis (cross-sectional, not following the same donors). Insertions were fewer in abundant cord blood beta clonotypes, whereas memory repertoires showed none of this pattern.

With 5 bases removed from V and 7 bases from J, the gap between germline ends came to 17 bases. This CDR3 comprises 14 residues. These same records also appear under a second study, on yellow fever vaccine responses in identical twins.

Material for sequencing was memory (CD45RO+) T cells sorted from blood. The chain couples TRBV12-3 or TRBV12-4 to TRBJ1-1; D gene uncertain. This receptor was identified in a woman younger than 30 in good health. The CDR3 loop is CASSTTNAGVEAFF. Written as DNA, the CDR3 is TGTGCCAGCAGTACAACCAACGCCGGGGTTGAAGCTTTCTTT.